This TCR beta chain derives from a study of blood T cell repertoires in COVID-19. In the study overall: PBMCs, B-cell-depleted T cells, or T cells provided the cDNA or gDNA that made up the material.

In the original workflow: Amplification from reference gene primers served as the basis for estimated nucleated cell counts. Some clones are missing from TCRdb's copy, which holds only in-frame ones; the method was immunoSEQ multiplex PCR. Clone size and the V and J calls come from that table; the DNA yielded D and trimming. Of roughly 150,000 clones listed, about 86% were seen once; the top ten hold roughly 11%. Per germline, CDR1 SNHLY and CDR2 FYNNEI. This CDR3 has 15 amino acids. V was trimmed by 6 bases and J by 3 bases, leaving 14 bases between them. The specimen sequenced was peripheral blood. The TCR originated in a man between 65 and 85 years old with active or convalescent COVID-19. The chain links TRBV2 to TRBJ2-2; D possibly corresponds to TRBD2 (5 bases). CDR3 nucleotide sequence: TGTGCCAGCAGATTGGACTTAACGGACACCGGGGAGCTGTTTTTT. It yields the protein CASRLDLTDTGELFF.